This TCR beta chain was obtained from a study of human T cells and chemical hapten exposure. Sample time point: healthy volunteer bleed at 6 weeks. The authors' total RNA extraction used unfractionated whole blood. Source study methods: From about 20,000 to 690,000 TCRs were found per sample, with a median of 95,638. TCRdb reprocessed the RACE reads via MiXCR and lists one record per CDR3 protein. TCRdb's processing, not the authors' own work, is the source of the V and J calls. The table includes approximately 84,000 distinct CDR3 sequences, about 8.7% detected once. The CDR3 has 14 residues. Between the trimmed V and J ends, which lost 8 bases and 1 base, there was a span of 14 bases.

The sequence was collected from a male donor in good health. Some clones in this sample may be carry-over from other donors' samples. What was sequenced was whole blood. V and J are TRBV12-3 or TRBV12-4 and TRBJ1-1, with D possibly TRBD1 on 6 matching bases. CDR3 DNA: TGTGCCAGCGGCCATACAGGGAAGAACACTGAAGCTTTCTTT. Its protein product is CASGHTGKNTEAFF.